The next 20 T cell receptor beta chains were all read from a single sample in a study of cytomegalovirus exposure and HLA in healthy donors. PCR employed 60 Vbeta and 13 Jbeta primers. Sequencing used immunoSEQ multiplex PCR; TCRdb keeps in-frame clones, though not all of them. The profile shows 90,000 or so clones, roughly 78% of them singletons. The material sequenced was PBMCs. The receptor source for this set is a male donor in good health and CMV-seropositive.

Only a few counts were recorded for this clone. The chain couples TRBV19 to TRBJ1-5, with D possibly being TRBD1 (6 bases). Germline loops: CDR1 LNHDA, CDR2 SQIVND (reference sequence). The V end lost 5 bases, the J end lost 0 bases, and 14 bases lay between the germline ends. The length of the CDR3 is 16 residues. The CDR3 protein is CASSDRWGHSNQPQHF. CDR3 bases: TGTGCCAGTAGTGACCGTTGGGGGCATAGCAATCAGCCCCAGCATTTT.

This chain uses TRBV19 with TRBJ2-1; D uncertain. The V end lost 3 bases, the J end lost 0 bases, and 9 bases lay between the germline ends. Per the germline V gene, CDR1 is LNHDA and CDR2 is SQIVND (reference sequence). The CDR3 runs 15 residues. The CDR3 sequence: CASSMTPSSYNEQFF. The CDR3, as DNA: TGTGCCAGTAGTATGACTCCGAGCTCCTACAATGAGCAGTTCTTC. The whole variable domain, filled in from reference TRBV19 and TRBJ2-1, reads DGGITQSPKYLFRKEGQNVTLSCEQNLNHDAMYWYRQDPGQGLRLIYYSQIVNDFQKGDIAEGYSVSREKKESFPLTVTSAQKNPTAFYLCASSMTPSSYNEQFFGPGTRLTVL.

The rearrangement uses TRBV5-1 and TRBJ2-1; 12 nucleotides line up with TRBD1. The CDR3 length is 15 residues. CDR1 and CDR2 (germline): SGHRS, YFSETQ. V shed 3 bases, J shed 8 bases, and the junction held 6 bases outside the gene matches. The DNA for the CDR3 is TGCGCCAGCAGCTCGCCGGGACAGGGGGCCCATGAGCAGTTCTTC. As protein: CASSSPGQGAHEQFF.

This clone was seen a single time. The rearrangement joins TRBV5-1 to TRBJ2-1, with D hard to call. CDR3 length equals 14 residues. Germline V CDR1 and CDR2: SGHRS, YFSETQ. Trimming pared 1 base from V and 5 bases from J, leaving 10 bases between. CDR3 sequence (DNA): TGCGCCAGCAGCTTGTATGCGGTTAACAATGAGCAGTTCTTC. This encodes CASSLYAVNNEQFF.

The sample holds a few counts of this clone. The gene calls are TRBV6-4 and TRBJ2-2, with unresolved D. This CDR3 has 15 residues. Trimming cost V 0 bases and J 1 base, with 6 bases left between them. From germline, CDR1 is MRHNA and CDR2 SNTAGT. CDR3 sequence: CASSDSARNTGELFF. Here the CDR3 DNA reads TGTGCCAGCAGTGACTCAGCTAGGAACACCGGGGAGCTGTTTTTT.

This chain links TRBV5-1 with TRBJ2-2; weak D call: TRBD2 (5 bases). Germline V lookup: CDR1 SGHRS, CDR2 YFSETQ. V lost 8 bases, J lost 6 bases, and 14 bases lay in between. This CDR3 is 13 amino acids long. The CDR3 nucleotides are TGCGCCAGTAACGACTACACGTCCGGGGAGCTGTTTTTT. It yields the protein CASNDYTSGELFF.

The genes are TRBV12-5 and TRBJ2-3; perhaps TRBD1 as D (5 bases). CDR1 LGHNT and CDR2 FRNRAP come from the germline V gene. The CDR3 extends over 16 amino acids. The V end was cut by 6 bases, the J end by 1 base, with 17 bases between. The CDR3 region has the DNA TGTGCTAGTGGCCCCAGTAAGGGGATCGGCACAGATACGCAGTATTTT. This codes for CASGPSKGIGTDTQYF.

Of note for this clone: Other nucleotide sequences in the sample specify the same CDR3. The chain recombines TRBV28 with TRBJ2-7, with 9 bases fitting TRBD2. This CDR3 spans 15 amino acids. Germline V lookup: CDR1 MDHEN, CDR2 SYDVKM. The V gene end was trimmed by 4 bases and the J gene end by 1 base; junction bases not matched to a gene: 5. The CDR3 nucleotides read TGTGCCAGCAGTTCCGCGGGGGGGGGATCCTACGAGCAGTACTTC. This translates into CASSSAGGGSYEQYF.

The gene calls are TRBV6-5 and TRBJ2-1; 8 bases fit TRBD2. Germline values: CDR1 MNHEY, CDR2 SVGAGI. V shed 8 bases and J 4 bases; nucleotides not matched to a gene: 10. The CDR3 runs 15 residues. The CDR3 here is CASALGSGAYNEQFF. The CDR3 nucleotides are TGTGCCAGCGCCCTGGGTAGCGGGGCGTACAATGAGCAGTTCTTC.

The sample holds one count of this clone. The V call is TRBV28, the J call TRBJ2-1; D is ambiguous. Germline V gives CDR1 MDHEN, CDR2 SYDVKM. V was trimmed by 8 bases and J by 9 bases, leaving 8 bases between them. CDR3 size: 10 residues. The CDR3 loop is CASGRSEQFF. In nucleotides, the CDR3 is TGTGCCAGCGGTCGTAGTGAGCAGTTCTTC.

This clone was found a few times. The J gene is TRBJ1-2, the V gene TRBV6-6; D possibly corresponds to TRBD1 (6 bases). This CDR3 has 13 amino acids. In germline, CDR1 is MNHNY, CDR2 SVGAGI (reference sequence). V dropped 6 bases and J dropped 8 bases, with 16 bases sitting between them. This chain's CDR3 is CASRIQGFGGYTF. DNA of the CDR3: TGTGCCAGCAGGATACAGGGATTTGGGGGCTACACCTTC.

For the CDR3, the DNA is TGTGCCAGTAGTTTTCGACAGGGGGGGAGCAACGAGCAGTACTTC. Translating it yields CASSFRQGGSNEQYF. This chain joins TRBV19 and TRBJ2-7; TRBD1 agrees at 9 bases. Germline assignment: CDR1 LNHDA and CDR2 SQIVND (reference sequence). Trimming removed 5 bases from V and 5 bases from J; junction bases left unmatched: 10. This CDR3 is 15 amino acids long.

This clone came up a few times. Other nucleotide sequences from this sample produce the same CDR3. The chain joins TRBV2 to TRBJ2-7; a possible D gene is TRBD2 (6 bases). The V and J ends lost 4 bases and 5 bases respectively, with 21 bases between them. The germline CDR1 and CDR2 sequences are SNHLY and FYNNEI. This CDR3 is built from 16 residues. CDR3 nucleotide sequence: TGTGCCAGCAGTGCGGAGGGGAGGTATTCTGGGAACGAGCAGTACTTC. This encodes CASSAEGRYSGNEQYF.

The genes are TRBV15 and TRBJ2-3; maybe TRBD2 (6 bases). With 3 bases removed from V and 4 bases from J, the gap between germline ends came to 17 bases. The CDR3 has 16 residues. CDR1 is LNHNV and CDR2 is YYDKDF in the germline V gene (reference sequence). The CDR3: CATSRASGGGADTQYF. CDR3 nucleotides: TGTGCCACCAGCAGGGCTTCCGGGGGAGGCGCAGATACGCAGTATTTT.

The sample holds a few counts of this clone. V and J are TRBV28 and TRBJ1-5; 9 bases map to TRBD1. Germline V gives CDR1 MDHEN, CDR2 SYDVKM. Trimming at V came to 5 bases and at J to 4 bases, leaving 6 bases not matched to a gene. This CDR3 comprises 15 residues. The CDR3 protein is CASSPMTGGNQPQHF. The CDR3 nucleotides read TGTGCCAGCAGTCCGATGACAGGGGGGAATCAGCCCCAGCATTTT.

The chain carries TRBV28 and TRBJ2-2, with 7 bases identical to TRBD2. The germline CDR1 and CDR2 sequences are MDHEN and SYDVKM. J was trimmed by 6 bases and V by 7 bases; bases with no gene match: 11. The CDR3 is 15 residues long. CDR3 in amino acids: CASILSGGSAGELFF. The CDR3 DNA sequence: TGTGCCAGCATTCTCTCCGGCGGGAGCGCCGGGGAGCTGTTTTTT. The variable domain in full, completed from reference TRBV28 and TRBJ2-2, reads DVKVTQSSRYLVKRTGEKVFLECVQDMDHENMFWYRQDPGLGLRLIYFSYDVKMKEKGDIPEGYSVSREKKERFSLILESASTNQTSMYLCASILSGGSAGELFFGEGSRLTVL.

The chain is built from TRBV28 and TRBJ1-5, with a possible D match to TRBD1 (5 bases). Germline V gives CDR1 MDHEN, CDR2 SYDVKM. This CDR3 is 16 amino acids long. V was trimmed by 6 bases and J by 7 bases, leaving 22 bases between them. Here the CDR3 DNA reads TGTGCCAGCAGCAGTTTATGGGCGGGGGGAGGACAGCCCCAGCATTTT. It is translated as CASSSLWAGGGQPQHF.

Only a few counts were recorded for this clone. The chain recombines TRBV4-2 with TRBJ1-1; no clear D. The CDR3 runs to 15 residues. CDR1 and CDR2 (germline): LGHNA, YNFKEQ. Trimming took off 0 bases at V and 0 bases at J, with 8 bases between the two ends. CDR3 sequence: CASSQDRAMNTEAFF. The DNA of the CDR3 is TGTGCCAGCAGCCAAGATAGAGCCATGAACACTGAAGCTTTCTTT.

The chain uses TRBV4-1 and TRBJ2-3; weak D call: TRBD2 (11 bases). There are 20 residues in the CDR3. The germline gives CDR1 MGHRA, CDR2 YSYEKL. The V end was cut by 4 bases, the J end by 4 bases, with 30 bases between. The CDR3 loop reads CASSPWTGGSGGAPSDTQYF. CDR3 DNA sequence: TGCGCCAGCAGCCCCTGGACAGGGGGTAGCGGGGGGGCTCCCTCAGATACGCAGTATTTT.

The chain recombines TRBV6-5 with TRBJ2-5, with 8 positions matching TRBD2. Germline assignment: CDR1 MNHEY and CDR2 SVGAGI. The CDR3 is made up of 15 amino acids. Trimming at V came to 6 bases and at J to 4 bases, leaving 10 bases not matched to a gene. The chain's CDR3 is CASRPSGGFGETQYF. CDR3 coding DNA: TGTGCCAGCAGACCCAGCGGGGGCTTCGGAGAGACCCAGTACTTC.